This entry lists 21 T cell receptor beta chains sequenced from one sample in a study of Graves' ophthalmopathy and Graves' hyperthyroidism. Investigators amplified TCR beta CDR3 regions from RNA transcripts. The first-round RT-PCR employed HTBI primers together with the Qiagen OneStep RT-PCR kit. A multiplex PCR was then performed as the second round. One entry per CDR3 protein, called by TCRdb with MiXCR from the multiplex PCR reads. Of hundreds of thousands of distinct CDR3 sequences listed, 20% to 25% are singletons. Sequenced material: peripheral blood. The receptors derive from a woman under 30 with stable Graves' hyperthyroidism.

There are many counts of this clonotype. This chain connects TRBV10-3 to TRBJ1-5; D not certain. This CDR3 region has 15 residues. Germline V CDR1 and CDR2: ENHRY, SYGVKD. The germline V and J ends were trimmed by 7 bases and 3 bases, with 16 bases remaining between them. This chain's CDR3 is CAIKDVGGPNQPQHF. As DNA, the CDR3 is TGTGCCATCAAGGACGTGGGAGGGCCCAATCAGCCCCAGCATTTT.

This clonotype was counted ten times or more. The chain recombines TRBV18 with TRBJ2-7, with D tentatively TRBD1 or TRBD2 (5 bases each). Germline CDR1 KGHSH, CDR2 LQKENI. Trimming cost V 2 bases and J 3 bases, with 17 bases left between them. CDR3 length: 16 amino acids. CDR3 sequence reads: CASSPKGVRDVYEQYF. The CDR3, as DNA: TGTGCCAGCTCACCAAAAGGTGTCAGGGACGTCTACGAGCAGTACTTC.

This clonotype occurred many times. The genes are TRBV20-1 and TRBJ2-7, with 7 bases aligning to TRBD2. This CDR3 is 13 amino acids long. V shed 1 base, J shed 6 bases, and the junction held 6 bases outside the gene matches. Germline values: CDR1 DFQATT, CDR2 SNEGSKA (reference sequence). The CDR3 nucleotides are TGCAGTGCTAGAGGGACTAGGACCCTCGAGCAGTACTTC. It is translated as CSARGTRTLEQYF.

This clonotype was counted ten times or more. The J gene is TRBJ2-4, the V gene TRBV6-2 or TRBV6-3; D is undetermined. CDR1 and CDR2 from the germline V gene are MNHEY and SVGEGT. Trimming cost V 7 bases and J 7 bases, with 20 bases left between them. CDR3 size: 15 residues. In DNA, the CDR3 is TGTGCCAGCAACCCCGGACGGCCACCGGTGAACATTCAGTACTTC. This encodes CASNPGRPPVNIQYF.

The chain employs TRBV24-1 and TRBJ1-1; D not resolved. This CDR3 is built from 12 residues. In germline, CDR1 is KGHDR, CDR2 SFDVKD. Deletions cut 9 bases from V and 1 base from J, with 8 bases between. CDR3 region: CATSRGNTEAFF. CDR3 bases: TGTGCCACCTCCAGAGGGAACACTGAAGCTTTCTTT.

This clonotype was detected ten times or more. This rearrangement joins TRBV5-8 to TRBJ1-1, with D uncertain. The CDR3 contains 14 residues. V dropped 1 base and J dropped 1 base, with 8 bases sitting between them. In germline, CDR1 is SGHTS, CDR2 YDEGEE. The CDR3 DNA sequence: TGTGCCAGCAGCTTGAGTTGGGGGAACACTGAAGCTTTCTTT. It codes for CASSLSWGNTEAFF.

This clonotype came up many times. The V and J genes are TRBV7-2 and TRBJ2-7; maybe TRBD2 (5 bases). Per germline, CDR1 SGHTA and CDR2 FQGNSA. The CDR3 has 14 residues. Trimming removed 6 bases from V and 0 bases from J, with 12 bases in between. The CDR3: CASSLRRASYEQYF. Here the CDR3 DNA reads TGTGCCAGCAGTTTGAGGCGGGCCTCCTACGAGCAGTACTTC.

The chain combines TRBV12-3 or TRBV12-4 with TRBJ1-2, with a weak D call TRBD1 (6 bases). The CDR3 sequence is 14 residues long. V shed 5 bases and J shed 8 bases, with 18 bases lying between them. In nucleotides, the CDR3 is TGTGCCAGCAGTCTCACCCCAGGGGAGCACGGCTACACCTTC. Its protein is CASSLTPGEHGYTF.

This clonotype is a singleton in its sample. Compared with germline, one end of the junction differs, possibly owing to a read error. The chain links TRBV28 to TRBJ1-5; D remains ambiguous. The CDR3 loop spans 12 amino acids. The germline V gene has CDR1 MDHEN and CDR2 SYDVKM. CDR3 nucleotides: TGTGCCAGCAGAACCTCCAATCATCCCCAGCATTTT. Amino acids: CASRTSNHPQHF.

The genes are TRBV28 and TRBJ2-7, with D possibly matching TRBD2 (6 bases). With 4 bases removed from V and 0 bases from J, the gap between germline ends came to 13 bases. CDR3 length equals 15 residues. CDR1 MDHEN and CDR2 SYDVKM come from the germline V gene. CDR3 protein: CASSSWRDSSYEQYF. In DNA, the CDR3 is TGTGCCAGCAGTTCGTGGCGGGATAGCTCCTACGAGCAGTACTTC. Complete variable domain (other parts from reference TRBV28 and TRBJ2-7): DVKVTQSSRYLVKRTGEKVFLECVQDMDHENMFWYRQDPGLGLRLIYFSYDVKMKEKGDIPEGYSVSREKKERFSLILESASTNQTSMYLCASSSWRDSSYEQYFGPGTRLTVT.

At least ten counts were recorded for this clonotype. This sequence joins TRBV30 and TRBJ1-2; no clear D. Trimming took 2 bases from V and 14 from J, leaving 15 bases between them. CDR1 and CDR2 (germline): GTSNPN, SVGIG (reference sequence). This CDR3 contains 11 residues. Written as DNA, the CDR3 is TGTGCCTGGAGTAGAGGTGGGGTAAGAACCTTC. Amino acids: CAWSRGGVRTF.

This clonotype was seen at least ten times. CDR3 in amino acids: CASGGRGVIGEQYF. The DNA of the CDR3 is TGTGCCAGCGGTGGTAGAGGAGTTATAGGCGAGCAGTACTTC. The V call is TRBV2, the J call TRBJ2-7; D is unclear. Trimming removed 8 bases at V and 6 bases at J, with 20 bases between. Germline V CDR1 and CDR2: SNHLY, FYNNEI. The CDR3 is 14 residues long.

Ten or more counts support this clonotype. V is TRBV12-3 or TRBV12-4 and J is TRBJ2-7, with D possibly TRBD2 on 5 matching bases. This CDR3 comprises 13 residues. Trimming stripped 6 bases from V and 5 bases from J, with 14 bases between. CDR3 in DNA: TGTGCCAGCAGCGACTGGCGGGCGGACGAGCAGTACTTC. This translates into CASSDWRADEQYF.

This clonotype was picked up many times. The V and J genes are TRBV6-1 and TRBJ2-2; 7 nucleotides align to TRBD1. Germline CDR1 MNHNS, CDR2 SASEGT. Trimming took 2 bases from V and 4 from J; bases not matched to a gene: 10. The CDR3 extends over 17 amino acids. The CDR3 sequence is CASSEYLFRGRTGELFF. The CDR3 DNA reads TGTGCCAGCAGTGAATACCTGTTTAGGGGGCGCACCGGGGAGCTGTTTTTT.

Concerning this clonotype: Possible read error: a much larger clone is one base away. This chain connects TRBV6-2 or TRBV6-3 to TRBJ1-1; no firm D call. The CDR3 contains 14 residues. The V gene's germline CDR1 is MNHEY and CDR2 SVGEGT. CDR3 in amino acids: CASCYVPLNTEAFF. The DNA of the CDR3 is TGTGCCAGCTGTTACGTTCCCTTGAACACTGAAGCTTTCTTT.

This clonotype was recorded at least ten times. The chain recombines TRBV7-2 with TRBJ2-5, with TRBD1 identical over 7 bases. The CDR3 spans 14 residues. After removal of 5 bases from V and 5 bases from J, the junction contained 8 bases not matched to a gene. The germline V gene encodes CDR1 SGHTA and CDR2 FQGNSA. CDR3 residues: CASSQYRGSETQYF. CDR3 coding DNA: TGTGCCAGCAGCCAGTACAGGGGAAGCGAGACCCAGTACTTC. Using reference TRBV7-2 and TRBJ2-5 for the parts outside the CDR3, the full variable domain is GAGVSQSPSNKVTEKGKDVELRCDPISGHTALYWYRQSLGQGLEFLIYFQGNSAPDKSGLPSDRFSAERTGGSVSTLTIQRTQQEDSAVYLCASSQYRGSETQYFGPGTRLLVL.

Many counts were recorded for this clonotype. The CDR3 DNA follows: TGTGCCATCAGACAGGGGGCAGGTCAGCCCCAGCATTTT. Translating it yields CAIRQGAGQPQHF. The gene calls are TRBV24-1 and TRBJ1-5; 10 bases are shared with TRBD1. The germline gives CDR1 KGHDR, CDR2 SFDVKD. The V segment lost 11 bases and the J segment 6 bases; nucleotides outside the gene matches: 6. This CDR3 has 13 amino acids.

V and J are TRBV6-1 and TRBJ2-5; 9 nucleotides align to TRBD2. Germline CDR1 MNHNS, CDR2 SASEGT. V lost 0 bases, J lost 2 bases, and 4 bases stayed unmatched. There are 16 residues in the CDR3. CDR3 coding DNA: TGTGCCAGCAGTGAAGCGCGACTAGCGGTACAAGAGACCCAGTACTTC. The encoded protein is CASSEARLAVQETQYF.

This clonotype has ten or more counts. V is TRBV27 and J is TRBJ2-3, with a tentative D call TRBD2 (6 bases). CDR1 is MNHEY, CDR2 SMNVEV, per germline (reference sequence). With 6 bases removed from V and 4 bases from J, the gap between germline ends came to 20 bases. This CDR3 contains 16 residues. CDR3 DNA: TGTGCCAGCAGCCGTCCCCCGGGAGTAGGTTCAGATACGCAGTATTTT. Encoded protein: CASSRPPGVGSDTQYF.

This clonotype was detected a few times. For the CDR3, the DNA is TGTGCCAGCAGTTTATCCCCGGTCCTCTACGAGCAGTACTTC. It translates to CASSLSPVLYEQYF. The V call is TRBV28, the J call TRBJ2-7; the D is unclear. The ends were cut back, 1 base at V and 3 bases at J, with 10 bases in the middle. Germline CDR1 is MDHEN and CDR2 is SYDVKM. This CDR3 has 14 amino acids.

This clonotype has ten or more counts. This CDR3 reads CAWSVGARRLAGGLTYEQYF. In DNA form, the CDR3 reads TGTGCCTGGAGTGTCGGTGCGAGACGACTAGCGGGAGGTCTTACCTACGAGCAGTACTTC. V is TRBV30 and J is TRBJ2-7, with 13 nucleotides matching TRBD2. The CDR3 loop spans 20 amino acids. Germline CDR1 reads GTSNPN; CDR2 reads SVGIG (reference sequence). The trim removed 0 bases at V and 2 bases at J, leaving 16 bases unmatched.